The 22 T cell receptor beta chains given below trace back to one sample, sequenced in a study of blood T cell repertoires in COVID-19. Here immunoSEQ multiplex PCR was the method, and the copy in TCRdb shows in-frame clones only, minus some. Of about 360,000 clones in the sample, 86% were seen once. The material sequenced was peripheral blood. Source of these receptors: a woman between 55 and 75 years old with COVID-19, enrolled during active disease.

V gene TRBV11-3 combines with J gene TRBJ2-3, with TRBD2 identical over 9 bases. The CDR3 length is 17 residues. Trimming took 2 bases from V and 0 from J; bases not matched to a gene: 6. Per the germline V gene, CDR1 is SGHNT and CDR2 is YENEEA. The CDR3 loop is CASSLRLAGPSTDTQYF. The CDR3 bases are TGTGCCAGCAGCTTACGCCTAGCGGGGCCTAGCACAGATACGCAGTATTTT.

This clone occurred a few times. The chain uses TRBV12-3 or TRBV12-4 and TRBJ1-2; TRBD1 might be the D (5 bases). CDR3 length: 13 amino acids. Trimming removed 7 bases from V and 4 bases from J, with 13 bases in between. The CDR3 DNA reads TGTGCCAGCATCACCGGGGGGACCTATGGCTACACCTTC. Protein: CASITGGTYGYTF.

This chain links TRBV4-1 with TRBJ1-1; D uncertain. CDR3 length: 16 residues. Between the trimmed V and J ends, which lost 3 bases and 1 base, there was a span of 15 bases. CDR1 MGHRA and CDR2 YSYEKL come from the germline V gene. The CDR3, as DNA: TGCGCCAGCAGCCATCCCTTGGGCACCCCGAACACTGAAGCTTTCTTT. Residues: CASSHPLGTPNTEAFF.

The chain links TRBV6-6 to TRBJ2-1; the D gene is possibly TRBD2 (6 bases). Deletions cut 2 bases from V and 13 bases from J, with 9 bases between. This CDR3 contains 11 residues. The germline V gene encodes CDR1 MNHNY and CDR2 SVGAGI (reference sequence). As DNA, the CDR3 is TGTGCCAGCAGTTACGGAGGGTTTCAGTTCTTC. It codes for CASSYGGFQFF.

In this sample, this clone turned up a few times. The chain has TRBV4-2 and TRBJ2-5; 7 bases align to TRBD2. The V gene end was trimmed by 8 bases and the J gene end by 2 bases; junction bases not matched to a gene: 11. Germline CDR1 is LGHNA and CDR2 is YNFKEQ. This CDR3 has 15 amino acids. The CDR3 sequence is CASGPAIGGQETQYF. The CDR3 nucleotides are TGTGCCAGCGGACCCGCAATCGGGGGGCAAGAGACCCAGTACTTC.

The chain combines TRBV5-1 with TRBJ1-2; a weak D match, TRBD1 (5 bases). CDR1 and CDR2 from the germline V gene are SGHRS and YFSETQ. V lost 4 bases, J lost 8 bases, and 21 bases lay in between. This CDR3 is 15 amino acids long. For the CDR3, the DNA is TGCGCCAGCAGCCCTAGACAGCAGACTTCCTGGGGCTACACCTTC. Amino acid sequence: CASSPRQQTSWGYTF.

The chain combines TRBV4-2 with TRBJ2-6; TRBD1 matches 9 bases. The CDR3 contains 17 residues. The V segment lost 4 bases and the J segment 0 bases; nucleotides outside the gene matches: 4. The germline V gene has CDR1 LGHNA and CDR2 YNFKEQ. Written as DNA, the CDR3 is TGTGCCAGCAGCCTCCGGGACAGGGTCTCTGGGGCCAACGTCCTGACTTTC. Encoded protein: CASSLRDRVSGANVLTF.

About this clone itself: This could be a read error, since a much larger clone is one nucleotide away. The chain combines TRBV2 with TRBJ2-5; TRBD2 matches 7 bases. The CDR3 consists of 14 residues. Germline trimming cut 6 bases from V and 5 bases from J; bases unmatched to any gene: 9. The germline V gene encodes CDR1 SNHLY and CDR2 FYNNEI. The CDR3 coding sequence is TGTGCCAGCAGGGGAGCGGGGAGTTTTGAGACCCAGTACTTC. Residues: CASRGAGSFETQYF.

This clone was seen only once. The chain's CDR3 is CASSLLSPNTEAFF. In DNA, the CDR3 is TGTGCCAGCAGTTTATTATCTCCTAACACTGAAGCTTTCTTT. This chain uses TRBV27 with TRBJ1-1; D unclear. V dropped 1 base and J dropped 2 bases, with 8 bases sitting between them. The germline V gene encodes CDR1 MNHEY and CDR2 SMNVEV (reference sequence). The CDR3 spans 14 residues.

In its sample, this clone was seen a few times. This sequence joins TRBV5-4 and TRBJ1-1; D possibly corresponds to TRBD1 (6 bases). Trimming cost V 5 bases and J 8 bases, with 19 bases left between them. Germline CDR1 and CDR2: SGHNT and YYREEE (reference sequence). The CDR3 consists of 14 residues. DNA for the CDR3: TGTGCCAGCAGGGTACAGGGACAAATAGGCGAAGCTTTCTTT. Translated, it gives CASRVQGQIGEAFF.

The V and J genes are TRBV13 and TRBJ2-4, with 7 bases that match TRBD1. The length of the CDR3 is 15 residues. Trimming cost V 2 bases and J 3 bases; bases outside gene matches: 4. In germline, CDR1 is PRHDT, CDR2 FYEKMQ (reference sequence). The CDR3 protein is CASSLRGLDKNIQYF. DNA for the CDR3: TGTGCCAGCAGCTTAAGGGGGCTGGACAAAAACATTCAGTACTTC.

The CDR3 DNA is TGTGCCAGCAGCTTTCCTCAGAGGTTGAACACTGAAGCTTTCTTT. Amino acids: CASSFPQRLNTEAFF. The chain carries TRBV7-2 and TRBJ1-1; no clear D gene. CDR1 and CDR2 (germline): SGHTA, FQGNSA. Trimming pared 3 bases from V and 0 bases from J, leaving 11 bases between. The CDR3 runs 15 residues. Variable domain in full (rest from reference TRBV7-2 and TRBJ1-1): GAGVSQSPSNKVTEKGKDVELRCDPISGHTALYWYRQSLGQGLEFLIYFQGNSAPDKSGLPSDRFSAERTGGSVSTLTIQRTQQEDSAVYLCASSFPQRLNTEAFFGQGTRLTVV.

This chain connects TRBV5-6 to TRBJ1-6; D gene ambiguous. CDR3 length: 17 amino acids. With 2 bases removed from V and 7 bases from J, the gap between germline ends came to 19 bases. Germline CDR1 reads SGHDT; CDR2 reads YYEEEE. The CDR3 spells CASSLGIWADGNSPLHF. In DNA form, the CDR3 reads TGTGCCAGCAGCTTAGGTATTTGGGCAGACGGAAATTCACCCCTCCACTTT. The whole variable domain, filled in from reference TRBV5-6 and TRBJ1-6, reads DAGVTQSPTHLIKTRGQQVTLRCSPKSGHDTVSWYQQALGQGPQFIFQYYEEEERQRGNFPDRFSGHQFPNYSSELNVNALLLGDSALYLCASSLGIWADGNSPLHFGNGTRLTVT.

Note on this clone: The identical CDR3 is also encoded by other nucleotide sequences in the sample. The gene calls are TRBV5-1 and TRBJ2-3; 13 positions agree with TRBD2. Losses at the gene ends were 3 bases for V and 1 base for J; bases not matched to a gene: 2. The germline V gene encodes CDR1 SGHRS and CDR2 YFSETQ. The CDR3 covers 16 residues. As DNA, the CDR3 is TGCGCCAGCAGCTCTGGACTAGCGGGGGGCACAGATACGCAGTATTTT. Protein product: CASSSGLAGGTDTQYF.

This clone was recorded only once. The rearrangement links TRBV6-5 to TRBJ1-2; TRBD1 matches at 7 bases. Germline trimming cut 7 bases from V and 2 bases from J; bases unmatched to any gene: 7. The germline V gene has CDR1 MNHEY and CDR2 SVGAGI. The CDR3 length is 14 residues. CDR3 sequence reads: CASNTGEGNYGYTF. The CDR3 DNA follows: TGTGCCAGCAACACAGGGGAAGGGAACTATGGCTACACCTTC.

The chain is built from TRBV19 and TRBJ1-2; a weak D match, TRBD1 (5 bases). This CDR3 has 16 residues. Trimming pared 4 bases from V and 5 bases from J, leaving 20 bases between. Germline V gives CDR1 LNHDA, CDR2 SQIVND (reference sequence). In nucleotides, the CDR3 is TGTGCCAGTAGTACTCGACAGTCCCCCCAGGGATATGGCTACACCTTC. Protein product: CASSTRQSPQGYGYTF.

V is TRBV5-6 and J is TRBJ2-5; D not certain. Germline V gene data show CDR1 as SGHDT and CDR2 as YYEEEE. The CDR3 is 12 amino acids. V was clipped by 4 bases and J by 2 bases, with 6 bases between them. CDR3: CASSIPQETQYF. CDR3 sequence (DNA): TGTGCCAGCAGCATCCCTCAAGAGACCCAGTACTTC.

J is TRBJ2-5 and V is TRBV12-3 or TRBV12-4; D possibly corresponds to TRBD2 (5 bases). The CDR3 is 13 amino acids. V lost 6 bases to trimming and J lost 6 bases, with 14 bases between them. As DNA, the CDR3 is TGTGCCAGCAGCCTTGGGTCCGGGAAGACCCAGTACTTC. Protein product: CASSLGSGKTQYF.

The gene calls are TRBV7-9 and TRBJ2-7; TRBD2 matches 10 bases. The CDR3 has 17 amino acids. Germline CDR1 SEHNR, CDR2 FQNEAQ (reference sequence). The V segment lost 1 base and the J segment 5 bases; nucleotides outside the gene matches: 11. The chain's CDR3 is CASSLGAGGPNSHEQYF. The CDR3 nucleotides read TGTGCCAGCAGCTTAGGAGCGGGGGGGCCTAATTCTCACGAGCAGTACTTC.

The chain combines TRBV7-9 with TRBJ2-3; TRBD2 agrees at 11 bases. The CDR3 spans 17 residues. Per the germline V gene, CDR1 is SEHNR and CDR2 is FQNEAQ (reference sequence). Unmatched junction bases numbered 7, after V lost 0 bases and J lost 5 bases. The CDR3, as DNA: TGTGCCAGCAGCTTAGCACTAGCGGGGGCAATAGGAGATACGCAGTATTTT. This gives the protein CASSLALAGAIGDTQYF.

The chain uses TRBV4-1 and TRBJ1-4; 7 bases agree with TRBD1. The germline gives CDR1 MGHRA, CDR2 YSYEKL. CDR3 length equals 16 residues. After removal of 0 bases from V and 12 bases from J, the junction contained 13 bases not matched to a gene. The CDR3 is CASSQEGWGHRGQLFF. In nucleotides, the CDR3 is TGCGCCAGCAGCCAAGAAGGGTGGGGACACAGGGGTCAACTGTTTTTT.

The rearrangement joins TRBV19 to TRBJ2-5, with D possibly TRBD1 on 5 matching bases. V was cut by 7 bases and J by 5 bases, with 17 bases left in between. Germline V CDR1 and CDR2: LNHDA, SQIVND (reference sequence). The CDR3 runs to 14 residues. CDR3 amino acids: CASKRTRGRETQYF. CDR3 nucleotides: TGTGCCAGTAAGAGGACACGAGGCCGTGAGACCCAGTACTTC.